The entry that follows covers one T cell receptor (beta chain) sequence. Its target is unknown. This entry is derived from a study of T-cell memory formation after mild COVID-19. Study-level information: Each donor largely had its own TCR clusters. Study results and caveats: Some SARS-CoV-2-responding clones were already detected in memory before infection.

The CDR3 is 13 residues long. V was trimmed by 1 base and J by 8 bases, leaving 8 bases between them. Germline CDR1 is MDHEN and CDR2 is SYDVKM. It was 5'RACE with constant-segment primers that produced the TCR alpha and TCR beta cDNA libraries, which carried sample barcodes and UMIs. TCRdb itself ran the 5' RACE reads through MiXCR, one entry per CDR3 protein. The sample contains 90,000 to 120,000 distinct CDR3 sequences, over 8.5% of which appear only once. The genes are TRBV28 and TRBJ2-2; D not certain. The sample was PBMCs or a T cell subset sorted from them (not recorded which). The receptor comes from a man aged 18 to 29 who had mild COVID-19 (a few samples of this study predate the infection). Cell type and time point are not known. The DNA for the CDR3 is TGTGCCAGCAGTTTATCGGTCCTAGGGGAGCTGTTTTTT. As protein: CASSLSVLGELFF.